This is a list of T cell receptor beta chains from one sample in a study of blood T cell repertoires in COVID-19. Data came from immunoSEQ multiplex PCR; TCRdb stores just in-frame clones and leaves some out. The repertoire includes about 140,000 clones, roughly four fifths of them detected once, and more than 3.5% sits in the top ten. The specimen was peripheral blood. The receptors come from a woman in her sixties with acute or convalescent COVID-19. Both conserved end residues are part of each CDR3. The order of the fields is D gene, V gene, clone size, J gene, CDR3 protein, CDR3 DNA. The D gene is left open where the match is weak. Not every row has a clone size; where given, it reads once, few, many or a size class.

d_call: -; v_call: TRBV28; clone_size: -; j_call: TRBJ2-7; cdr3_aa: CASRSLGSPPRAYEQYF; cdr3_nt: TGTGCCAGCAGAAGCCTCGGGAGCCCGCCCAGGGCTTACGAGCAGTACTTC
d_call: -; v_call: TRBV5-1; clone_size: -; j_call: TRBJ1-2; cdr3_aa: CASSLGAGHGYTF; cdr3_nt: TGCGCCAGCAGCTTGGGGGCAGGGCATGGCTACACCTTC
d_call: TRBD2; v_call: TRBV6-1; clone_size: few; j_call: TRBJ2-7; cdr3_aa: CASSEIELAGVGEQYF; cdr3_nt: TGTGCCAGCAGTGAAATCGAACTAGCGGGAGTGGGCGAGCAGTACTTC
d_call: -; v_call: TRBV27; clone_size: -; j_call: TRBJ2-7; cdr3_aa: CASTLTFAGSWGEQYF; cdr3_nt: TGTGCCAGCACCCTGACCTTTGCGGGCTCTTGGGGCGAGCAGTACTTC
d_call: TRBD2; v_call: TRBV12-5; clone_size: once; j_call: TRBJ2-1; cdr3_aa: CASGPGTTLEQFF; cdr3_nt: TGTGCTAGTGGACCCGGGACTACCCTAGAGCAGTTCTTC
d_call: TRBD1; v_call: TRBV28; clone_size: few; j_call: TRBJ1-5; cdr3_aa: CASRWDSPQSYQPQHF; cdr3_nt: TGTGCCAGCCGGTGGGACAGTCCCCAAAGCTATCAGCCCCAGCATTTT
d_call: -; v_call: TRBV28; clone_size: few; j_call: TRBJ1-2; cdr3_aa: CASSITSGVGGYTF; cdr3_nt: TGTGCCAGCAGTATAACCTCAGGGGTCGGTGGCTACACCTTC
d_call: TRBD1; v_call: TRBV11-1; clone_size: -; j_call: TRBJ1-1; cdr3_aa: CASSLGTVNTEAFF; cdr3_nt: TGTGCCAGCAGTCTCGGGACAGTGAACACTGAAGCTTTCTTT
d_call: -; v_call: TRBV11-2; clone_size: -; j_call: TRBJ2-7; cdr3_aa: CASSLGRGEQYF; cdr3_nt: TGTGCCAGCAGCTTAGGAAGGGGGGAGCAGTACTTC
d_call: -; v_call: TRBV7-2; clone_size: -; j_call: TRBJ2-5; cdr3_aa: CASSKGPGVGETQYF; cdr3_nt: TGTGCCAGCAGCAAGGGGCCGGGAGTAGGTGAGACCCAGTACTTC
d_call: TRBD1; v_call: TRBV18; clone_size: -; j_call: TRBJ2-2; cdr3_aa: CASSPPGQGPTGELFF; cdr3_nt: TGTGCCAGCTCACCACCGGGACAGGGGCCCACCGGGGAGCTGTTTTTT
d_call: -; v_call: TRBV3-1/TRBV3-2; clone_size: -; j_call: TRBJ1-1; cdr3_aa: CASSPGGNTEAFF; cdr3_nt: TGTGCCAGCAGCCCCGGGGGTAACACTGAAGCTTTCTTT
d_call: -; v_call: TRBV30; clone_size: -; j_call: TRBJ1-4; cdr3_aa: CAGGGSGNEKLFF; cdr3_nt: TGTGCCGGCGGTGGGTCAGGGAATGAAAAACTGTTTTTT
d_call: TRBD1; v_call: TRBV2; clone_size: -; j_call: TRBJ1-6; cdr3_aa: CASSDRALHF; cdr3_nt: TGTGCCAGCAGCGACAGGGCCCTCCACTTT
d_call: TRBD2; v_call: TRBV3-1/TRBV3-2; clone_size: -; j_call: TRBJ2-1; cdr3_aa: CASSQEALPGGAYNEQFF; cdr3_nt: TGTGCCAGCAGCCAAGAGGCTCTCCCGGGGGGGGCCTACAATGAGCAGTTCTTC
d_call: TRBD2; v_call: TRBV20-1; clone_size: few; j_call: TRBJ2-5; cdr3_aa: CSASIPAGVRETQYF; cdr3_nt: TGCAGTGCTAGTATCCCAGCGGGAGTTCGGGAGACCCAGTACTTC
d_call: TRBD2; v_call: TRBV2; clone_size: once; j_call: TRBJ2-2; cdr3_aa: CASAPLAGNTGELFF; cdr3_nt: TGTGCCAGTGCCCCTCTAGCGGGGAACACCGGGGAGCTGTTTTTT
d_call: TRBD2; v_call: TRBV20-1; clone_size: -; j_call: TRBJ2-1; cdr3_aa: CSASRASGAFYNEQFF; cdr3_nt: TGCAGTGCTAGTAGGGCTAGCGGAGCCTTTTACAATGAGCAGTTCTTC
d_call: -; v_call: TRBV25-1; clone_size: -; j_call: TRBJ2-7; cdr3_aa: CASSEGTNEQYF; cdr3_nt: TGTGCCAGCAGTGAGGGTACTAACGAGCAGTACTTC
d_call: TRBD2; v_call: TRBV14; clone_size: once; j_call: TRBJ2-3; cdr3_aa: CASSLGLAEADTQYF; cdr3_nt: TGTGCCAGCAGCCTGGGACTAGCGGAGGCAGATACGCAGTATTTT
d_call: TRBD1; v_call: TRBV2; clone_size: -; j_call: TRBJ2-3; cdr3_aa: CASSTGTGGRDTQYF; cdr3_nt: TGTGCCAGCAGTACCGGGACAGGGGGCCGGGATACGCAGTATTTT
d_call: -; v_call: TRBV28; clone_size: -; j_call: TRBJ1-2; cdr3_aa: CASSLSGVDYGYTF; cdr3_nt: TGTGCCAGCAGTTTATCAGGGGTTGACTATGGCTACACCTTC
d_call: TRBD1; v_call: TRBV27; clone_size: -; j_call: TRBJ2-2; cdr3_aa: CASSLMDLIQGKYTGELFF; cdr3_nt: TGTGCCAGCAGTTTGATGGACCTTATACAGGGGAAATACACCGGGGAGCTGTTTTTT
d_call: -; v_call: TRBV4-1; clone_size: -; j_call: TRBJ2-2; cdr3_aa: CASSQDTGHNTGELFF; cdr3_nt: TGCGCCAGCAGCCAAGATACGGGACATAACACCGGGGAGCTGTTTTTT
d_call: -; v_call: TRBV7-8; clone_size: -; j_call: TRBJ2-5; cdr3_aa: CASRSERETQYF; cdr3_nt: TGTGCCAGCAGATCTGAGCGAGAGACCCAGTACTTC
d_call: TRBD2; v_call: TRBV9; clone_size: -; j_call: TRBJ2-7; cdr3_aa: CASSQRAGATYEQYF; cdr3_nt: TGTGCCAGCAGTCAAAGAGCGGGAGCAACCTACGAGCAGTACTTC
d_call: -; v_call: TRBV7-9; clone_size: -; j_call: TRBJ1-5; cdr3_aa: CASSLGEPYFGNQPQHF; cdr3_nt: TGTGCCAGCAGCTTAGGGGAGCCGTATTTCGGGAATCAGCCCCAGCATTTT
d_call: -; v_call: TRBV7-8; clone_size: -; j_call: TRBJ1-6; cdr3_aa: CASRSKNSYNSPLHF; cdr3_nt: TGTGCCAGCAGATCAAAAAACTCCTATAATTCACCCCTCCACTTT
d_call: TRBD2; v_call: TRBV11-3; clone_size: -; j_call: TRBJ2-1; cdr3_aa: CASSLAGVYEQFF; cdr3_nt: TGTGCCAGCAGCTTGGCGGGGGTATATGAGCAGTTCTTC
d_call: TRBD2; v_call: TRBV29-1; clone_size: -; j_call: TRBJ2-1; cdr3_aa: CSVTSGSSYNEQFF; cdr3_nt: TGCAGCGTTACTAGCGGGAGCTCCTACAATGAGCAGTTCTTC
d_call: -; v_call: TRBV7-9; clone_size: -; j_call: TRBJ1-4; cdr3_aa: CASCTVGTNEKLFF; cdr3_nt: TGTGCCAGCTGCACTGTCGGAACTAATGAAAAACTGTTTTTT
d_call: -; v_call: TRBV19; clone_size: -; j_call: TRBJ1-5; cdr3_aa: CASSINGHQPQHF; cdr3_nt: TGTGCCAGTAGTATTAATGGGCATCAGCCCCAGCATTTT
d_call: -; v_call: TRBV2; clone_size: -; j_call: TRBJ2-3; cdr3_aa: CASSESPGTDTQYF; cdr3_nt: TGTGCCAGCAGTGAGTCTCCTGGCACAGATACGCAGTATTTT
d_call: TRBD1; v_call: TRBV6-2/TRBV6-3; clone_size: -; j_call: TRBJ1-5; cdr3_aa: CASSRAGTGTGNQPQHF; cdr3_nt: TGTGCCAGCAGTCGCGCCGGGACAGGAACGGGCAATCAGCCCCAGCATTTT
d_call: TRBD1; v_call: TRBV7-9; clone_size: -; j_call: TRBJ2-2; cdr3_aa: CASSAGQGHPGELFF; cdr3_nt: TGTGCCAGCAGCGCGGGACAGGGGCATCCCGGGGAGCTGTTTTTT
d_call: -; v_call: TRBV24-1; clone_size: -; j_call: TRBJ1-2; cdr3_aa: CATSEESLKCWSYGYTF; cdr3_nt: TGTGCCACCAGTGAAGAGAGTTTAAAGTGTTGGAGTTATGGCTACACCTTC
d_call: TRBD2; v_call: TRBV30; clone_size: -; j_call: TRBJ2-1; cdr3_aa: CAWRSAGGPGEQFF; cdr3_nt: TGTGCCTGGAGGTCAGCGGGAGGGCCGGGTGAGCAGTTCTTC
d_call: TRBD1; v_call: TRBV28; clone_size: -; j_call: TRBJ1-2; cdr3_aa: CASSQDKQGALGGYTF; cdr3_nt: TGTGCCAGCAGTCAAGACAAACAGGGGGCTTTAGGTGGCTACACCTTC
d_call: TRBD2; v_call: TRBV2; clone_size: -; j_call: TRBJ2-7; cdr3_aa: CASSDLAGGYEQYF; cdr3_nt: TGTGCCAGCAGTGACTTAGCGGGAGGGTACGAGCAGTACTTC
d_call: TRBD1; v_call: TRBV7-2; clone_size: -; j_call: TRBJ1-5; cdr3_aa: CASSSQGALANQPQHF; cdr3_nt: TGTGCCAGCAGTTCCCAGGGGGCGCTTGCCAATCAGCCCCAGCATTTT
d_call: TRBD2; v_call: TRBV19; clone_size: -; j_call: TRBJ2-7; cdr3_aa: CASSIFGRSYEQYF; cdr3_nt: TGTGCCAGTAGTATATTCGGGAGGTCATACGAGCAGTACTTC
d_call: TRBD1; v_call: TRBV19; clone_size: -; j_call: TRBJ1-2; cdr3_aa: CASSIIYPGQGSYGYTF; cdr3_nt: TGTGCCAGTAGTATAATCTATCCGGGACAGGGCAGCTATGGCTACACCTTC
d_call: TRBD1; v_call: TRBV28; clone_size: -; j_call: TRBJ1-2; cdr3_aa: CASREQGEDGYTF; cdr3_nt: TGTGCCAGCAGAGAACAGGGGGAGGATGGCTACACCTTC
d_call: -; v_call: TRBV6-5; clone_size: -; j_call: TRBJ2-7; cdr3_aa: CASDQGTGRYEQYF; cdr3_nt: TGTGCCAGCGACCAGGGGACGGGACGTTACGAGCAGTACTTC
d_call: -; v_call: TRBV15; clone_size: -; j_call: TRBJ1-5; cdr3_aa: CATSREANQPQHF; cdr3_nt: TGTGCCACCAGCAGAGAGGCTAATCAGCCCCAGCATTTT
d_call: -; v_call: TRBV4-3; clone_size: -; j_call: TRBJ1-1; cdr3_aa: CASSRLTDSENTEAFF; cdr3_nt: TGCGCCAGCAGCCGCTTGACGGACAGTGAGAACACTGAAGCTTTCTTT
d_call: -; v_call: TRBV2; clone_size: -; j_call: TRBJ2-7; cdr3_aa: CASGLEQYF; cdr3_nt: TGTGCCAGCGGACTGGAGCAGTACTTC